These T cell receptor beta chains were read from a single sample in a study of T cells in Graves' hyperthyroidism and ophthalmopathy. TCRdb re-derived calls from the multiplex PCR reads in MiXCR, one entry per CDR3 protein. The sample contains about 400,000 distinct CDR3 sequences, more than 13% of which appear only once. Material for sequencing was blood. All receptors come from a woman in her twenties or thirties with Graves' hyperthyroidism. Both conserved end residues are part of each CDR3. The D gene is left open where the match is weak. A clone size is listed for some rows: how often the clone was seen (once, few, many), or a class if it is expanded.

CDR3 DNA: TGCAGTGCTAGAGACCTAGCTTTACTCTACGAGCAGTACTTC; CDR3 protein: CSARDLALLYEQYF; clone size: many; J gene: TRBJ2-7; D gene: .; V gene: TRBV20-1
CDR3 DNA: TGCAGCGTTGAGGGACAGGGTGGTCAGCCCCAGCATTTT; CDR3 protein: CSVEGQGGQPQHF; clone size: few; J gene: TRBJ1-5; D gene: TRBD1; V gene: TRBV29-1
CDR3 DNA: TGTGCCAGCAGCTTGCACAGCGGCGGGGGTATGAACACTGAAGCTTTCTTT; CDR3 protein: CASSLHSGGGMNTEAFF; clone size: many; J gene: TRBJ1-1; D gene: .; V gene: TRBV5-5
CDR3 DNA: TGTGCCATCAGTGGTGGGTATAATGAAAAACTGTTTTTT; CDR3 protein: CAISGGYNEKLFF; clone size: once; J gene: TRBJ1-4; D gene: .; V gene: TRBV10-3
CDR3 DNA: TGTGCCAGCAGCCAAGATTTGAGAAGGACTAGCGCCCCAAAAAACTACGAGCAGTACTTC; CDR3 protein: CASSQDLRRTSAPKNYEQYF; clone size: many; J gene: TRBJ2-7; D gene: TRBD2; V gene: TRBV3-1
CDR3 DNA: TGTGCCACCAGTGACCAGGGCAGGGGGCCAAATAATGAGCAGTTCTTC; CDR3 protein: CATSDQGRGPNNEQFF; clone size: many; J gene: TRBJ2-1; D gene: TRBD1; V gene: TRBV24-1
CDR3 DNA: TGTGCCAGCTCACCGCTGGCCGTCCCAGATACGCAGTATTTT; CDR3 protein: CASSPLAVPDTQYF; clone size: .; J gene: TRBJ2-3; D gene: .; V gene: TRBV18
CDR3 DNA: TGTGCCAGCACCGAATCATTGGGCAAACCCTACAATGAGCAGTTCTTC; CDR3 protein: CASTESLGKPYNEQFF; clone size: many; J gene: TRBJ2-1; D gene: .; V gene: TRBV28
CDR3 DNA: TGTGCCAGTAAACTCGGGGAAGGGACAGCACCCCAGCATTTT; CDR3 protein: CASKLGEGTAPQHF; clone size: few; J gene: TRBJ1-5; D gene: TRBD1; V gene: TRBV19
CDR3 DNA: TGTGCCAGCAGCGCCACTAGCGGGAGGACGTACGAGCAGTACTTC; CDR3 protein: CASSATSGRTYEQYF; clone size: many; J gene: TRBJ2-7; D gene: TRBD2; V gene: TRBV28
CDR3 DNA: .; CDR3 protein: CSARDVGPGIVHNEQFF; clone size: .; J gene: TRBJ2-1; D gene: .; V gene: TRBV20-1
CDR3 DNA: TGTGCCAGCAGCCACTCTAAAACGAGGACAGGTCTTCATCAAGATACGCAGTATTTT; CDR3 protein: CASSHSKTRTGLHQDTQYF; clone size: few; J gene: TRBJ2-3; D gene: TRBD1; V gene: TRBV9
CDR3 DNA: TGCAGTGCCCTACCCTTGGATGAGCAGTTCTTC; CDR3 protein: CSALPLDEQFF; clone size: many; J gene: TRBJ2-1; D gene: .; V gene: TRBV20-1
CDR3 DNA: TGCAGCGTCGCTGGCCCAGATACGCAGTATTTT; CDR3 protein: CSVAGPDTQYF; clone size: .; J gene: TRBJ2-3; D gene: .; V gene: TRBV29-1
CDR3 DNA: TGTGCCAGCAGCTTATTGTCTAGCGGGTATCAAGAGACCCAGTACTTC; CDR3 protein: CASSLLSSGYQETQYF; clone size: many; J gene: TRBJ2-5; D gene: TRBD2; V gene: TRBV7-8
CDR3 DNA: TGCGCCGGCAGCTTGGGGGGGGTAGACGCGAGAAATACGCAGTATTTT; CDR3 protein: CAGSLGGVDARNTQYF; clone size: .; J gene: TRBJ2-3; D gene: TRBD2; V gene: TRBV5-1
CDR3 DNA: TGCAGTGCTAGTGAACTAGGGGGCCCCTACGAGCAGTACTTC; CDR3 protein: CSASELGGPYEQYF; clone size: many; J gene: TRBJ2-7; D gene: TRBD1; V gene: TRBV20-1
CDR3 DNA: TGTGCCAGCAGTTTTGAGCGGGAGAGGGTCCGTGGCACCGGGGAGCTGTTTTTT; CDR3 protein: CASSFERERVRGTGELFF; clone size: many; J gene: TRBJ2-2; D gene: TRBD2; V gene: TRBV12-3/TRBV12-4
CDR3 DNA: TGTGCCAGCAGTTGGAAACCGGGACAGGGTGCGGATCAGCCCCAGCATTTT; CDR3 protein: CASSWKPGQGADQPQHF; clone size: many; J gene: TRBJ1-5; D gene: TRBD1; V gene: TRBV28
CDR3 DNA: TGTGCCATCAGTGAACGGGACTACGAGCAGTACTTC; CDR3 protein: CAISERDYEQYF; clone size: .; J gene: TRBJ2-7; D gene: .; V gene: TRBV10-3
CDR3 DNA: TGCAGCGCTATGACAGGGGCCCCCAATCAGCCCCAGCATTTT; CDR3 protein: CSAMTGAPNQPQHF; clone size: few; J gene: TRBJ1-5; D gene: TRBD1; V gene: TRBV29-1
CDR3 DNA: TGCAGTGCTAGGTCTGCGTCCTTAGGGGACACCGGGGAGCTGTTTTTT; CDR3 protein: CSARSASLGDTGELFF; clone size: many; J gene: TRBJ2-2; D gene: .; V gene: TRBV20-1
CDR3 DNA: TGCAGCGTTGAATGGGCCCGACAGGGGGCGCCGGACGAGCAGTACTTC; CDR3 protein: CSVEWARQGAPDEQYF; clone size: few; J gene: TRBJ2-7; D gene: TRBD1; V gene: TRBV29-1
CDR3 DNA: TGTGCCAGCACCCACCGTGGGGAGAATGGCTACACCTTC; CDR3 protein: CASTHRGENGYTF; clone size: .; J gene: TRBJ1-2; D gene: .; V gene: TRBV6-1
CDR3 DNA: TGTGCCAGCGCGATTAGTACGAATGAGCAGTTCTTC; CDR3 protein: CASAISTNEQFF; clone size: many; J gene: TRBJ2-1; D gene: .; V gene: TRBV6-2/TRBV6-3
CDR3 DNA: TGTGCCAGCAGCCGCGATTGGGCGGATAACATTCAGTACTTC; CDR3 protein: CASSRDWADNIQYF; clone size: .; J gene: TRBJ2-4; D gene: .; V gene: TRBV6-1
CDR3 DNA: TGTGCCAGCAGTTTATACAGGGGAGAAGGTCAAGCGACCCATGAGCAGTTCTTC; CDR3 protein: CASSLYRGEGQATHEQFF; clone size: many; J gene: TRBJ2-1; D gene: TRBD1; V gene: TRBV28
CDR3 DNA: TGTGCCAGCAGCCAAGAGGTGAGTCTCGGCAATGAGCAGTTCTTC; CDR3 protein: CASSQEVSLGNEQFF; clone size: .; J gene: TRBJ2-1; D gene: .; V gene: TRBV4-2
CDR3 DNA: TGCGCCAGCAGCTTCGGACTAGCGGGAATTTACAATGAGCAGTTCTTC; CDR3 protein: CASSFGLAGIYNEQFF; clone size: few; J gene: TRBJ2-1; D gene: TRBD2; V gene: TRBV5-1
CDR3 DNA: TGTGCCAGCAGCTTAGATCTTAAGGGTCCTGAAGCTTTCTTT; CDR3 protein: CASSLDLKGPEAFF; clone size: many; J gene: TRBJ1-1; D gene: .; V gene: TRBV11-2
CDR3 DNA: TGTGCCAGCAGCCAATATATCGACAGTAACTATGGCTACACCTTC; CDR3 protein: CASSQYIDSNYGYTF; clone size: many; J gene: TRBJ1-2; D gene: .; V gene: TRBV3-1
CDR3 DNA: TGTGCCAGCAGCCCACCTTACGGGACACCAAACACTGAAGCTTTCTTT; CDR3 protein: CASSPPYGTPNTEAFF; clone size: many; J gene: TRBJ1-1; D gene: .; V gene: TRBV7-9
CDR3 DNA: TGTGCCAGCAGCACGGGATCCTATGAAAAACTGTTTTTT; CDR3 protein: CASSTGSYEKLFF; clone size: many; J gene: TRBJ1-4; D gene: .; V gene: TRBV28
CDR3 DNA: TGCAGCGTTGAAGTTCACCACAGGGGTGAGCAGTACTTC; CDR3 protein: CSVEVHHRGEQYF; clone size: .; J gene: TRBJ2-7; D gene: TRBD1; V gene: TRBV29-1
CDR3 DNA: TGTGCCAGCCAACCCCCACAGGGTGCCCACGAGCAGTACTTC; CDR3 protein: CASQPPQGAHEQYF; clone size: many; J gene: TRBJ2-7; D gene: .; V gene: TRBV28
CDR3 DNA: TGTGCCAGCTCACCGCCGGACATGGATGAAAAACTGTTTTTT; CDR3 protein: CASSPPDMDEKLFF; clone size: few; J gene: TRBJ1-4; D gene: .; V gene: TRBV18
CDR3 DNA: TGTGCCAGCCCCTCCGGGACAGGGGGTTACGAGCAGTACTTC; CDR3 protein: CASPSGTGGYEQYF; clone size: .; J gene: TRBJ2-7; D gene: TRBD1; V gene: TRBV28
CDR3 DNA: TGTGCCACCAGTGATTTTCAGCTACCGGGACTAGCTGGCACCGGGGAGCTGTTTTTT; CDR3 protein: CATSDFQLPGLAGTGELFF; clone size: few; J gene: TRBJ2-2; D gene: TRBD2; V gene: TRBV24-1
CDR3 DNA: TGTGCCAGCAGTTACTCGTCTGGGTTACAGAGCCCCACAGATACGCAGTATTTT; CDR3 protein: CASSYSSGLQSPTDTQYF; clone size: .; J gene: TRBJ2-3; D gene: .; V gene: TRBV6-5
CDR3 DNA: TGTGCCAGCAGTTTAAGGGGGCTCTCTGGGGCCAACGTCCTGACTTTC; CDR3 protein: CASSLRGLSGANVLTF; clone size: many; J gene: TRBJ2-6; D gene: TRBD1; V gene: TRBV28
CDR3 DNA: TGCAGTGCTAGTGCGGGTCTAACCCACGAGCAGTACTTC; CDR3 protein: CSASAGLTHEQYF; clone size: many; J gene: TRBJ2-7; D gene: .; V gene: TRBV20-1
CDR3 DNA: TGTGCCAGCCACCACCGAGCAGGGCTAACCGGGGAGCTGTTTTTT; CDR3 protein: CASHHRAGLTGELFF; clone size: few; J gene: TRBJ2-2; D gene: .; V gene: TRBV27
CDR3 DNA: TGCGCCAGCAGCTTAGAAATAGCGGGCTACAATGAGCAGTTCTTC; CDR3 protein: CASSLEIAGYNEQFF; clone size: many; J gene: TRBJ2-1; D gene: TRBD2; V gene: TRBV5-1
CDR3 DNA: TGTGCCATCAGTGAGTCGTGGGAGCCCCAAGAGACCCAGTACTTC; CDR3 protein: CAISESWEPQETQYF; clone size: many; J gene: TRBJ2-5; D gene: .; V gene: TRBV10-3
CDR3 DNA: TGTGCCAGCAGCCACAGACAGGGCACCTATGGCTACACCTTC; CDR3 protein: CASSHRQGTYGYTF; clone size: many; J gene: TRBJ1-2; D gene: TRBD1; V gene: TRBV5-8
CDR3 DNA: TGCGCCAGCAGCTCAGTTACACCCCCGGAGACTGAAGCTTTCTTT; CDR3 protein: CASSSVTPPETEAFF; clone size: many; J gene: TRBJ1-1; D gene: .; V gene: TRBV5-1
CDR3 DNA: TGTGCCATCAGTGGCAGCGGGAAAAATGAGCAGTTCTTC; CDR3 protein: CAISGSGKNEQFF; clone size: .; J gene: TRBJ2-1; D gene: TRBD2; V gene: TRBV10-3
CDR3 DNA: TGCGCCAGCAGTGAAACTAGCGGTGCCTACGAGCAGTACTTC; CDR3 protein: CASSETSGAYEQYF; clone size: few; J gene: TRBJ2-7; D gene: TRBD2; V gene: TRBV10-2
CDR3 DNA: TGTGCCTGGAGTGTCGTCAGGGGTTGGGGAGAGACCCAGTACTTC; CDR3 protein: CAWSVVRGWGETQYF; clone size: many; J gene: TRBJ2-5; D gene: .; V gene: TRBV30
CDR3 DNA: TGTGCCAGCACCGGACTCCCGAACACTGAAGCTTTCTTT; CDR3 protein: CASTGLPNTEAFF; clone size: many; J gene: TRBJ1-1; D gene: .; V gene: TRBV2
CDR3 DNA: TGTGCCAGCAGCCCTGGACAGGAGGACGGTTCGAACACCGGGGAGCTGTTTTTT; CDR3 protein: CASSPGQEDGSNTGELFF; clone size: .; J gene: TRBJ2-2; D gene: TRBD1; V gene: TRBV7-8
CDR3 DNA: TGCAGTGCTAGCCTCCGTGCTAGCATCAGCACAGATACGCAGTATTTT; CDR3 protein: CSASLRASISTDTQYF; clone size: many; J gene: TRBJ2-3; D gene: .; V gene: TRBV20-1
CDR3 DNA: TGTGCCAGCAGCGGAGGTAGTGAGACCCAGTACTTC; CDR3 protein: CASSGGSETQYF; clone size: many; J gene: TRBJ2-5; D gene: .; V gene: TRBV28
CDR3 DNA: TGCGCCAGCAGCCAAGGGACTAGCGGCACCACCGGGGAGCTGTTTTTT; CDR3 protein: CASSQGTSGTTGELFF; clone size: .; J gene: TRBJ2-2; D gene: TRBD2; V gene: TRBV5-1
CDR3 DNA: TGTGCCAGCAGTCTATTCCAGGGGGTATGGAGCACAGATACGCAGTATTTT; CDR3 protein: CASSLFQGVWSTDTQYF; clone size: many; J gene: TRBJ2-3; D gene: TRBD1; V gene: TRBV28
CDR3 DNA: TGTGCCAGCTTCCCCGTCAGGGTTACGAATGAAAAACTGTTTTTT; CDR3 protein: CASFPVRVTNEKLFF; clone size: many; J gene: TRBJ1-4; D gene: .; V gene: TRBV28